Presented here are 23 T cell receptor beta chains from one specimen sequenced in a study of T-cell memory formation after mild COVID-19. TCRdb fed the 5' RACE reads into MiXCR, producing one record per CDR3 protein. The profile shows 250,000 to 400,000 distinct CDR3 sequences, roughly an eighth of them singletons. The sequenced sample consisted of PBMCs or a T cell subset sorted from them (not recorded which). These receptors came from a man younger than 35 who had mild COVID-19 (a few samples of this study predate the infection). Cell type and time point are not known.

This clonotype was seen a handful of times. The V gene is TRBV7-9, the J gene TRBJ2-7; 7 bases match TRBD1. CDR1 is SEHNR, CDR2 FQNEAQ, per germline (reference sequence). The CDR3 has 16 amino acids. The junction had 9 bases not matched to a gene; V was cut back by 1 base and J by 3 bases. Written as DNA, the CDR3 is TGTGCCAGCAGCTTAGGGCAGGGGGTTAAGGGCTACGAGCAGTACGTC. Amino acid sequence: CASSLGQGVKGYEQYV.

This clonotype was seen more than once but under ten times. The chain carries TRBV6-6 and TRBJ2-1; 8 bases fit TRBD1. CDR3 length: 17 amino acids. Germline CDR1 and CDR2: MNHNY and SVGAGI (reference sequence). V lost 9 bases and J lost 3; bases outside the gene matches: 16. The CDR3 region is CASRVQGVVPNYNEQFF. For the CDR3, the DNA is TGTGCCAGTAGGGTACAGGGGGTGGTCCCGAACTACAATGAGCAGTTCTTC.

This clonotype was picked up a small number of times. The chain recombines TRBV25-1 with TRBJ2-5, with D uncertain. From germline, CDR1 is MGHDK and CDR2 SYGVNS. Trimming removed 3 bases from V and 3 bases from J, with 8 bases in between. The length of the CDR3 is 13 residues. CDR3 residues: CASSDDREETQYF. In nucleotides, the CDR3 is TGTGCCAGCAGTGACGACCGAGAAGAGACCCAGTACTTC. Filled out from reference TRBV25-1 and TRBJ2-5, the complete variable domain reads EADIYQTPRYLVIGTGKKITLECSQTMGHDKMYWYQQDPGMELHLIHYSYGVNSTEKGDLSSESTVSRIRTEHFPLTLESARPSHTSQYLCASSDDREETQYFGPGTRLLVL.

This clonotype was picked up a small number of times. The CDR3 DNA reads TGTGCCAGCAGCCCCCGGACAGCCCAAATAAACAATGAGCAGTTCTTC. Translation gives CASSPRTAQINNEQFF. This chain connects TRBV7-2 to TRBJ2-1; D possibly corresponds to TRBD1 (6 bases). The CDR3 runs 16 residues. Germline V gene data show CDR1 as SGHTA and CDR2 as FQGNSA. The V end lost 5 bases, the J end lost 5 bases, and 19 bases lay between the germline ends.

This clonotype was detected only a few times. V gene TRBV7-9 combines with J gene TRBJ2-1; TRBD2 is a possible D gene (6 bases). Germline V gene sequence: CDR1 SEHNR, CDR2 FQNEAQ (reference sequence). Trimming removed 3 bases from V and 4 bases from J, with 13 bases in between. CDR3 length equals 15 residues. Written as DNA, the CDR3 is TGTGCCAGCAGCTTTGTTAGTGGGGGGTACAATGAGCAGTTCTTC. It codes for CASSFVSGGYNEQFF.

The V gene is TRBV29-1, the J gene TRBJ2-1; possibly TRBD1 for D (5 bases). Between the trimmed V and J ends, which lost 5 bases and 8 bases, there was a span of 19 bases. Germline assignment: CDR1 SQVTM and CDR2 ANQGSEA. CDR3 length equals 14 residues. The CDR3 loop reads CSVMEAGKGYEQFF. CDR3 coding DNA: TGCAGCGTTATGGAAGCAGGGAAGGGCTATGAGCAGTTCTTC.

This clonotype has at least ten counts. The J gene is TRBJ2-2, the V gene TRBV7-3; D remains unclear. The germline gives CDR1 SGHTA, CDR2 FQGTGA. The V end lost 1 base, the J end lost 6 bases, and 6 bases lay between the germline ends. The CDR3 is 13 residues long. The CDR3 coding sequence is TGTGCCAGCAGCTTAATTGGACCCGGGGAGCTGTTTTTT. Protein product: CASSLIGPGELFF.

This clonotype was counted a few times. Germline is not matched at one junction end, which may reflect a read error. The CDR3 nucleotides are TGTGCCAGCATTGGAGCGGGGGCCCTCGGGGGGCTGTTTTTT. Translated, it gives CASIGAGALGGLFF. This chain uses TRBV7-9 with TRBJ2-2; 8 bases are shared with TRBD2. The CDR3 is 14 residues long. Germline values: CDR1 SEHNR, CDR2 FQNEAQ (reference sequence).

The chain couples TRBV7-9 to TRBJ2-3, with 8 bases lining up with TRBD2. J gave up 4 bases and V 5 bases, and 11 bases lay outside the gene matches. The CDR3 spans 16 residues. Germline V gives CDR1 SEHNR, CDR2 FQNEAQ (reference sequence). CDR3 in DNA: TGTGCCAGCAGCCACCCCACCGGGGGGGTTTCAGATACGCAGTATTTT. Its translation: CASSHPTGGVSDTQYF.

In this sample, this clonotype turned up many times. This chain joins TRBV4-2 and TRBJ1-4; 10 positions agree with TRBD1. Germline lookup yields CDR1 LGHNA and CDR2 YNFKEQ. The CDR3 is 16 amino acids. After removal of 0 bases from V and 5 bases from J, the junction contained 3 bases not matched to a gene. The CDR3, as DNA: TGTGCCAGCAGCCAAGAACCGGGACAGGGGAATGAAAAACTGTTTTTT. Translation gives CASSQEPGQGNEKLFF.

This clonotype was recorded at least ten times. V gene TRBV5-1 combines with J gene TRBJ2-1; 7 nucleotides match TRBD1. There are 15 residues in the CDR3. CDR1 and CDR2 (germline): SGHRS, YFSETQ. With 0 bases clipped from V and 8 bases from J, the junction kept 8 bases outside the gene matches. The CDR3 bases are TGCGCCAGCAGCTTGGTGGGACAGAGGGAGTATGAGCAGTTCTTC. It specifies CASSLVGQREYEQFF.

This clonotype was picked up many times. The rearrangement uses TRBV7-9 and TRBJ2-1, with D possibly TRBD1 on 7 matching bases. In germline, CDR1 is SEHNR, CDR2 FQNEAQ (reference sequence). V was shortened by 5 bases and J by 0 bases, with 11 bases between the two germline ends. This CDR3 region has 15 residues. CDR3 coding DNA: TGTGCCAGCAGCCCGGGGGACAGCTCCTACAATGAGCAGTTCTTC. Protein sequence: CASSPGDSSYNEQFF.

V usage is TRBV9 and J usage is TRBJ1-2; TRBD1 is a possible D gene (6 bases). The CDR3 is 16 residues long. Trimming removed 0 bases from V and 8 bases from J, with 20 bases in between. CDR1 and CDR2 (germline): SGDLS, YYNGEE. The CDR3 spells CASSVGGGVGQAGYTF. CDR3 DNA sequence: TGTGCCAGCAGCGTAGGAGGGGGTGTGGGCCAGGCAGGCTACACCTTC. Complete variable domain (other parts from reference TRBV9 and TRBJ1-2): DSGVTQTPKHLITATGQRVTLRCSPRSGDLSVYWYQQSLDQGLQFLIQYYNGEERAKGNILERFSAQQFPDLHSELNLSSLELGDSALYFCASSVGGGVGQAGYTFGSGTRLTVV.

The chain recombines TRBV7-9 with TRBJ2-4; 11 bases fit TRBD2. Looked up from germline, CDR1 is SEHNR and CDR2 is FQNEAQ (reference sequence). The V and J ends lost 4 bases and 6 bases, in that order; junction bases with no gene match: 5. The CDR3 contains 15 residues. Written as DNA, the CDR3 is TGTGCCAGCAGCTCGTTTAGCGGGGGGGGAAACATTCAGTACTTC. This translates into CASSSFSGGGNIQYF.

This clonotype has just a few counts. V and J are TRBV12-3 or TRBV12-4 and TRBJ1-2, with 8 bases aligning to TRBD1. The V and J ends lost 6 bases and 7 bases, in that order; junction bases with no gene match: 10. The CDR3 has 14 residues. The CDR3 here is CASRVGQGLGGYTF. CDR3 DNA sequence: TGTGCCAGCAGAGTCGGACAGGGACTTGGTGGCTACACCTTC.

This clonotype was picked up a small number of times. The chain uses TRBV20-1 and TRBJ2-3; TRBD2 matches 8 bases. The V segment lost 6 bases and the J segment 4 bases; nucleotides outside the gene matches: 21. Germline CDR1 is DFQATT and CDR2 is SNEGSKA (reference sequence). The CDR3 loop spans 18 amino acids. Here the CDR3 DNA reads TGCAGTGCCCGGGGCCCGAAGCCTGGCGGGGGGATCGCAGATACGCAGTATTTT. It specifies CSARGPKPGGGIADTQYF.

The chain's CDR3 is CASSLLAGIVEQFF. The CDR3 coding sequence is TGTGCCAGCAGTCTCCTAGCGGGGATCGTTGAGCAGTTCTTC. The chain recombines TRBV21-1 with TRBJ2-1; TRBD2, as called in the table, went unchecked against the DNA. TRBV21-1 is a recognized pseudogene. The CDR3 covers 14 residues.

The sample holds a few counts of this clonotype. V and J are TRBV27 and TRBJ2-7, with D possibly matching TRBD1 (6 bases). This CDR3 is 13 amino acids long. Germline CDR1 and CDR2: MNHEY and SMNVEV (reference sequence). V shed 4 bases and J shed 3 bases, with 10 bases lying between them. CDR3 region: CASSSAGDYEQYV. CDR3 nucleotide sequence: TGTGCCAGCAGTTCCGCAGGGGACTACGAGCAGTACGTC.

The chain employs TRBV18 and TRBJ1-1; 9 nucleotides agree with TRBD1. The ends lost 6 bases at V and 0 bases at J; junction bases unmatched: 8. The CDR3 sequence is 16 residues long. The germline CDR1 and CDR2 sequences are KGHSH and LQKENI. The chain's CDR3 is CASSPGQGRLNTEAFF. The CDR3 DNA sequence: TGTGCCAGCTCGCCTGGACAGGGGCGCTTGAACACTGAAGCTTTCTTT. Full variable domain (outside the CDR3, taken from reference TRBV18 and TRBJ1-1): NAGVMQNPRHLVRRRGQEARLRCSPMKGHSHVYWYRQLPEEGLKFMVYLQKENIIDESGMPKERFSAEFPKEGPSILRIQQVVRGDSAAYFCASSPGQGRLNTEAFFGQGTRLTVV.

This clonotype occurred a few times. The junction shows a germline mismatch at one end, possibly a read error. This chain connects TRBV12-3 or TRBV12-4 to TRBJ2-5; D tentatively fits TRBD1 or TRBD2 (5 bases each). This CDR3 contains 15 residues. For the CDR3, the DNA is TGTGCCAGCAGTTTTGAGGGGATACACCAAGCGACCCAGTACTTC. Its protein is CASSFEGIHQATQYF.

The chain carries TRBV4-3 and TRBJ2-1; D not resolved. The CDR3 has 15 residues. Per germline, CDR1 LGHNA and CDR2 YSLEER. The V gene lost 0 bases and the J gene lost 6 bases, with 12 bases spanning the gap. CDR3 coding DNA: TGCGCCAGCAGCCAAGATCGGACCCTCTCCAATGAGCAGTTCTTC. Protein product: CASSQDRTLSNEQFF.

This clonotype was seen a handful of times. J is TRBJ1-5 and V is TRBV4-1; TRBD1 agrees at 7 bases. This CDR3 comprises 14 residues. Trimming removed 5 bases from V and 7 bases from J; junction bases left unmatched: 8. The germline CDR1 and CDR2 sequences are MGHRA and YSYEKL. In DNA, the CDR3 is TGCGCCAGCAGCTGGCAGGGGGTGGGACAGCCCCAGCATTTT. As protein: CASSWQGVGQPQHF.

This clonotype showed up just a few times. This chain joins TRBV4-2 and TRBJ1-6, with 8 bases matching TRBD1. The ends lost 4 bases at V and 7 bases at J; junction bases unmatched: 6. From germline, CDR1 is LGHNA and CDR2 YNFKEQ. The CDR3 spans 15 residues. The CDR3: CASSPSRDRNSPLHF. As DNA, the CDR3 is TGTGCCAGCAGCCCCTCCCGGGACAGGAATTCACCCCTCCACTTT.